This T cell receptor beta chain was identified during a study of T cells in pancreatic ductal adenocarcinoma. No neoadjuvant therapy was given to the selected pancreatic ductal adenocarcinoma patients before their surgery. Whole-study findings and limits: Compared with tumor, blood showed more total productive templates and around 8.1-fold more clonotypes.

This CDR3 comprises 16 residues. Clones were read by immunoSEQ multiplex PCR, and TCRdb kept only the in-frame ones, dropping some. The sample lists some 5,000 clones, 65% to 80% occurring once. In regard to this clone: What it recognizes is unknown.

The chain joins TRBV21-1 to TRBJ2-5; the table's D call TRBD2 went unverified against the DNA. TRBV21-1 is noted as a pseudogene. Sample: pancreatic tumor tissue. The receptor was isolated from a human donor with pancreatic ductal adenocarcinoma. The donor label of this sample is uncertain. CDR3 residues: CASSKAASGGVETQYF. CDR3 coding DNA: TGTGCCAGCAGCAAAGCGGCTAGCGGGGGGGTCGAGACCCAGTACTTC.